This entry is about one T cell receptor (beta chain). Antigen unknown. From the 5' RACE reads, TCRdb called clonotypes with MiXCR, one entry per CDR3 protein. The sample consists of around 250,000 distinct CDR3 sequences, 5.5% to 7.5% of them appearing once. This sample was included in a study of identical twins. The study's findings and limits: Conclusions were based on cross-sectional statistical analysis, without following the same donors. For cord blood, abundant beta clonotypes had fewer insertions, unlike memory repertoires, which showed none.

Germline V gene data show CDR1 as MNHNS and CDR2 as SASEGT. Trimming removed 7 bases from V and 0 bases from J; junction bases left unmatched: 4. The CDR3 is made up of 14 amino acids. This sample was shared with a second study, whose subject was T cells expressing NK-cell markers.

This receptor was obtained from a woman younger than 30 in good health. The sequenced material came from CD8+ T cells sorted from blood. V gene TRBV6-1 combines with J gene TRBJ2-7, with 9 bases identical to TRBD1. CDR3 sequence reads: CASTETGGSYEQYF. DNA of the CDR3: TGTGCCAGCACCGAGACAGGGGGCTCCTACGAGCAGTACTTC.